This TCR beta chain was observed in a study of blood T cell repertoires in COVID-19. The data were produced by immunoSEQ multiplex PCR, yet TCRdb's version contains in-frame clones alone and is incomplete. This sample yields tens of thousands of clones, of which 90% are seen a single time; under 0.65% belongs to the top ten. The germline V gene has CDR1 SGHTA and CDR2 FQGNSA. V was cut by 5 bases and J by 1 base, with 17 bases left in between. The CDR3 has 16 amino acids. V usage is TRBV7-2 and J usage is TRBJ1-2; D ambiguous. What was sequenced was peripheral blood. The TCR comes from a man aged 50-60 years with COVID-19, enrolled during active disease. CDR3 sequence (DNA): TGTGCCAGCAGCCCGGAGGCGGCAGCGATTAACTATGGCTACACCTTC. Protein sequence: CASSPEAAAINYGYTF. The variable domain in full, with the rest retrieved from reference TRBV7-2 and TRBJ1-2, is GAGVSQSPSNKVTEKGKDVELRCDPISGHTALYWYRQSLGQGLEFLIYFQGNSAPDKSGLPSDRFSAERTGGSVSTLTIQRTQQEDSAVYLCASSPEAAAINYGYTFGSGTRLTVV.